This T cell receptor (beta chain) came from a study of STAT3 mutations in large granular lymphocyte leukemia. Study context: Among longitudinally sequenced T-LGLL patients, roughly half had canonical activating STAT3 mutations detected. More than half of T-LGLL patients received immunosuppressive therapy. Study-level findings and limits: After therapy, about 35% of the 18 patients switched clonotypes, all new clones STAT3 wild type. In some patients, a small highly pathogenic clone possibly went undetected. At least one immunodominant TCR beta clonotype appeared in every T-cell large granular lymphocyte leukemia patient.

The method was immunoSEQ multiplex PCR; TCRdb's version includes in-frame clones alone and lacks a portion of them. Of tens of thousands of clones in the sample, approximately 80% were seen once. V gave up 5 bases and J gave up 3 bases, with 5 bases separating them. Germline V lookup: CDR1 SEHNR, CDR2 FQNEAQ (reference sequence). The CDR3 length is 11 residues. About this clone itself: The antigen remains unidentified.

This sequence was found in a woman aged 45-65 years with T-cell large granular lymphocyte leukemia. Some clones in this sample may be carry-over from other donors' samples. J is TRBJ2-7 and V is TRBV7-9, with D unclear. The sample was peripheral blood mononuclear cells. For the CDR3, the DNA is TGTGCCAGCAGCACATACTACGAGCAGTACTTC. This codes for CASSTYYEQYF.